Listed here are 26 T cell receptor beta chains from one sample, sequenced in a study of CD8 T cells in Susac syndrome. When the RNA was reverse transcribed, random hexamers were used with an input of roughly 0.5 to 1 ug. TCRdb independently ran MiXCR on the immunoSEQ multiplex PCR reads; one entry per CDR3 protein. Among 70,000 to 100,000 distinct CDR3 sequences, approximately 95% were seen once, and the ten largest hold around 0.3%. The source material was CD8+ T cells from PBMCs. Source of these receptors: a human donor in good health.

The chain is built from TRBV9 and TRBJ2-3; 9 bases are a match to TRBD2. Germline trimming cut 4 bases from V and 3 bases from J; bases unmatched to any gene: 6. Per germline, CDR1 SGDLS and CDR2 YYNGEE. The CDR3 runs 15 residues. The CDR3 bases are TGTGCCAGCAGCCTAGCGGGGAGCCCTACAGATACGCAGTATTTT. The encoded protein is CASSLAGSPTDTQYF.

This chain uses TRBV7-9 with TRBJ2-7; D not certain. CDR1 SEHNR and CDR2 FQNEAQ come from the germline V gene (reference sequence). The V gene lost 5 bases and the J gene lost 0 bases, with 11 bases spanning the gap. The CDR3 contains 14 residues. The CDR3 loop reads CASSPLHSSYEQYF. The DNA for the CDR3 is TGTGCCAGCAGCCCCCTACATAGCTCCTACGAGCAGTACTTC.

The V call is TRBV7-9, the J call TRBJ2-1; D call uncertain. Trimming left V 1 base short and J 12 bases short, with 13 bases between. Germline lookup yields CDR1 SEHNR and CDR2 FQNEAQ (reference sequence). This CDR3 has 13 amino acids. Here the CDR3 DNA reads TGTGCCAGCAGCTTAGGGACGGTCCTAGGGCAGTTCTTC. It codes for CASSLGTVLGQFF.

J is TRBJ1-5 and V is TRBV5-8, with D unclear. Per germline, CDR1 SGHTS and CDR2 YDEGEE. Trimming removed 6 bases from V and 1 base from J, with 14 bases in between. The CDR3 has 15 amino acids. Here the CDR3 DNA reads TGTGCCAGCACCCCGTGGGATCTAAGCAATCAGCCCCAGCATTTT. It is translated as CASTPWDLSNQPQHF. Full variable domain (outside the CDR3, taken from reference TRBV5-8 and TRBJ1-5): EAGVTQSPTHLIKTRGQQATLRCSPISGHTSVYWYQQALGLGLQFLLWYDEGEERNRGNFPPRFSGRQFPNYSSELNVNALELEDSALYLCASTPWDLSNQPQHFGDGTRLSIL.

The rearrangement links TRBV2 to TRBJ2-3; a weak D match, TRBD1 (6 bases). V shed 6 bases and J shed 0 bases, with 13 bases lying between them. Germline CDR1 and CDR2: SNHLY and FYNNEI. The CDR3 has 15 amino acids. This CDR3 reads CASSDRTSSTDTQYF. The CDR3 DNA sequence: TGTGCCAGCAGCGACAGGACCTCTAGCACAGATACGCAGTATTTT.

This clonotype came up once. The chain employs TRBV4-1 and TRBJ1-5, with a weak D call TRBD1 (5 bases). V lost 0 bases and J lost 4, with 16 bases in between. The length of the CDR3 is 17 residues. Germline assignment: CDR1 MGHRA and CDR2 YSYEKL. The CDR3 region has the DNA TGCGCCAGCAGCCAAGATCGTGCAGGGACGGGAAATCAGCCCCAGCATTTT. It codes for CASSQDRAGTGNQPQHF.

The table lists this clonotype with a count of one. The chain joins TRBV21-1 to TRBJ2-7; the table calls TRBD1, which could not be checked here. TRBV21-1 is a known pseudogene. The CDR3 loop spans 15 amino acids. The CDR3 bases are TGTGCCAGCAGCAAAGGTCCCAGGAAAGCCTACGAGCAGTACTTC. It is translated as CASSKGPRKAYEQYF.

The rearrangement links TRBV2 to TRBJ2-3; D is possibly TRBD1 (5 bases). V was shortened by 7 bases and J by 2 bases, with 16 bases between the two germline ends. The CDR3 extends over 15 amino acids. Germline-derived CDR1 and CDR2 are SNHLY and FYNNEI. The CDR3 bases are TGTGCCAGCACCTTTATAGGGGCTGCCACAGATACGCAGTATTTT. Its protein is CASTFIGAATDTQYF.

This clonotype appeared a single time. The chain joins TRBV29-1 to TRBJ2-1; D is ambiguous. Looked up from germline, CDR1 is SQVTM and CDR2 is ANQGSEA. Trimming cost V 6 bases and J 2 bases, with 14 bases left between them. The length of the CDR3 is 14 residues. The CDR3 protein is CSVPSALPYNEQFF. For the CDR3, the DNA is TGCAGCGTACCCTCGGCACTCCCCTACAATGAGCAGTTCTTC.

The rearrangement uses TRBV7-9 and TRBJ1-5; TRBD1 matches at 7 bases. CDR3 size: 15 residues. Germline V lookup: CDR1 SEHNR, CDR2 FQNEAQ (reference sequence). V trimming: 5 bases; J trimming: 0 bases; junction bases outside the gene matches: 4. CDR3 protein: CASSTQGGSNQPQHF. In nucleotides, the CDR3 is TGTGCCAGCAGCACCCAGGGGGGTAGCAATCAGCCCCAGCATTTT.

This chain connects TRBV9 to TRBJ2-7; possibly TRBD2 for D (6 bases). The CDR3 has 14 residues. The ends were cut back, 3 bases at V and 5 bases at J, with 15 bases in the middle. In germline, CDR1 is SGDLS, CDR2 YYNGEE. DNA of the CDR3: TGTGCCAGCAGCGAGGAGGGTTCGAGGGACGAGCAGTACTTC. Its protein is CASSEEGSRDEQYF.

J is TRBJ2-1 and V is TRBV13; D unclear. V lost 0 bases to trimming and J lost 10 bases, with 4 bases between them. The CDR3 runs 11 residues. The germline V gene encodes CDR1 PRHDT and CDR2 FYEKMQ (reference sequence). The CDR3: CASSLGVEQFF. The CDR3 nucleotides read TGTGCCAGCAGCTTAGGCGTAGAGCAGTTCTTC.

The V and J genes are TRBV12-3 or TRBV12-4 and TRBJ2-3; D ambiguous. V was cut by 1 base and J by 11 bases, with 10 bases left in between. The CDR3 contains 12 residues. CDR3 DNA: TGTGCCAGCAGTTTAGTGGAGATAGGGCAGTATTTT. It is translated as CASSLVEIGQYF.

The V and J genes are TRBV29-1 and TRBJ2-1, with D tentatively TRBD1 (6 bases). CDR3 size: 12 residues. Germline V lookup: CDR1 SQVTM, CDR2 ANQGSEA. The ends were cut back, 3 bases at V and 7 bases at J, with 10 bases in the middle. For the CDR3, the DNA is TGCAGCGTTGAGGGGGCAGTAAATGAGCAGTTCTTC. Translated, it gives CSVEGAVNEQFF.

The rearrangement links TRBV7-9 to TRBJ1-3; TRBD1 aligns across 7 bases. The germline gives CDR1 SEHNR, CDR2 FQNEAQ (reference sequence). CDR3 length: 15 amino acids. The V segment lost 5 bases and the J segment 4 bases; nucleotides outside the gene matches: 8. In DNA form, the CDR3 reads TGTGCCAGCAGCCCCACGACAGGGAACGGAAACACCATATATTTT. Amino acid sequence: CASSPTTGNGNTIYF.

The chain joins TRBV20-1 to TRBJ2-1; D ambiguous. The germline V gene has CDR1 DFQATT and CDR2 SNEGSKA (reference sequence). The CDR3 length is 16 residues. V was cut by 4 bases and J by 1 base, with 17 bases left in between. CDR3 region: CSAKLTRHPSYNEQFF. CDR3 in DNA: TGCAGTGCTAAATTAACACGACATCCATCCTACAATGAGCAGTTCTTC.

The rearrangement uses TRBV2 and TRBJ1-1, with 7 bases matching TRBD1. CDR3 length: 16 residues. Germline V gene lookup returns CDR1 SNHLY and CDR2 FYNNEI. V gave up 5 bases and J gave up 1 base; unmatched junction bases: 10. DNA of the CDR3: TGTGCCAGCAGTATGACAACAGGGGCAAGGAACACTGAAGCTTTCTTT. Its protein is CASSMTTGARNTEAFF. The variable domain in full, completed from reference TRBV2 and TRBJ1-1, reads EPEVTQTPSHQVTQMGQEVILRCVPISNHLYFYWYRQILGQKVEFLVSFYNNEISEKSEIFDDQFSVERPDGSNFTLKIRSTKLEDSAMYFCASSMTTGARNTEAFFGQGTRLTVV.

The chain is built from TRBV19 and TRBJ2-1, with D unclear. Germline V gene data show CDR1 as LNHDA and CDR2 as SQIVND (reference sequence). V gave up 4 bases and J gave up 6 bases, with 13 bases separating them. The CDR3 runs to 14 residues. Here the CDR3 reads CASSTPERGNEQFF. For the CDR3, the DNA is TGTGCCAGTAGTACCCCCGAGCGCGGCAATGAGCAGTTCTTC. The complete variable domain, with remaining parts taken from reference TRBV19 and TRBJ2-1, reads DGGITQSPKYLFRKEGQNVTLSCEQNLNHDAMYWYRQDPGQGLRLIYYSQIVNDFQKGDIAEGYSVSREKKESFPLTVTSAQKNPTAFYLCASSTPERGNEQFFGPGTRLTVL.

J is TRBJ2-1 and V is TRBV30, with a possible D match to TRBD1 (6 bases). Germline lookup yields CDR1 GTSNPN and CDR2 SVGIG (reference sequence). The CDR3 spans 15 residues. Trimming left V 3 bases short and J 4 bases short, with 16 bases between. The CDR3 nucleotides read TGTGCCTGGAGGCGGACAGTTTCTCCTTACAATGAGCAGTTCTTC. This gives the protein CAWRRTVSPYNEQFF.

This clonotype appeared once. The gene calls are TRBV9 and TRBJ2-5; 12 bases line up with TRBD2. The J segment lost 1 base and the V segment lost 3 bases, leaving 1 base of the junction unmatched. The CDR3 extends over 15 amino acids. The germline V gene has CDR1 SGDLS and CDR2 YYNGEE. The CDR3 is CASSASGGGQETQYF. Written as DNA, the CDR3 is TGTGCCAGCAGCGCTAGCGGGGGGGGCCAAGAGACCCAGTACTTC.

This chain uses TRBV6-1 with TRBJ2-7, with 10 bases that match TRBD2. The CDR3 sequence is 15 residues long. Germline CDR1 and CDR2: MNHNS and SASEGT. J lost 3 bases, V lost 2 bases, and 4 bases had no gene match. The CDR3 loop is CASSERIAGGYEQYF. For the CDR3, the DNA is TGTGCCAGCAGTGAACGAATAGCGGGGGGCTACGAGCAGTACTTC.

This chain's CDR3 is CASTPNTEAFF. CDR3 DNA: TGTGCCAGCACCCCGAACACTGAAGCTTTCTTT. The chain is built from TRBV11-2 and TRBJ1-1; D gene uncertain. The V end was cut by 7 bases, the J end by 1 base, with 4 bases between. Per the germline V gene, CDR1 is SGHAT and CDR2 is FQNNGV. The CDR3 has 11 amino acids.

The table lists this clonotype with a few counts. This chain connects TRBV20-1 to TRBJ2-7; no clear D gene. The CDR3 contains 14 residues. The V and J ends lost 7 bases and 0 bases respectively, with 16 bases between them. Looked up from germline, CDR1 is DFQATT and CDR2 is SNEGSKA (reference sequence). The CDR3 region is CSVPGAYDSYEQYF. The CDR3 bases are TGCAGTGTACCGGGCGCATACGACTCCTACGAGCAGTACTTC.

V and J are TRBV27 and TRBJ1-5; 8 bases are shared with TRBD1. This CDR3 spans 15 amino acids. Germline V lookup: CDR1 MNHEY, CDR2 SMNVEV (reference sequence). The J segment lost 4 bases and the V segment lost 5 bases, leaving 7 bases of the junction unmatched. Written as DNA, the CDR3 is TGTGCCAGCAGTACGACAGGGGCGAGGAATCAGCCCCAGCATTTT. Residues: CASSTTGARNQPQHF.

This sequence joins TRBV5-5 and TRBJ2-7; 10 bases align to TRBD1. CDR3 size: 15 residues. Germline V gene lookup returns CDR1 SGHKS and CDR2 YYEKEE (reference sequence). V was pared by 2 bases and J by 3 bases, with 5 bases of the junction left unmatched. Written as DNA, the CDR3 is TGTGCCAGCAGCTTCGGGACAGGGGTCATCTACGAGCAGTACTTC. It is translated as CASSFGTGVIYEQYF.

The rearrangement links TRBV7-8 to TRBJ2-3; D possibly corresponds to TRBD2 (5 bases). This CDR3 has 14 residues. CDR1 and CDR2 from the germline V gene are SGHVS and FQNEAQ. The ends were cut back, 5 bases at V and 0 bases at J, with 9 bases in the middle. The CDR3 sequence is CASSRTGSTDTQYF. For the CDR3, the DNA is TGTGCCAGCAGCCGGACTGGGAGCACAGATACGCAGTATTTT.